This T cell receptor (beta chain) was retrieved from a study of T cells in Graves' hyperthyroidism and ophthalmopathy. This clonotype was detected only a few times. This CDR3 is 14 amino acids long. The V and J ends lost 4 bases and 3 bases, in that order; junction bases with no gene match: 3. The germline V gene encodes CDR1 SGHDT and CDR2 YYEEEE. RNA transcripts were the template for amplifying TCR beta CDR3 regions. The study used the HTBI primer set for a first-round RT-PCR of the TCR CDR3. MiXCR, applied by TCRdb to the multiplex PCR reads, yields one record per CDR3 protein. Of about 590,000 distinct CDR3 sequences in the sample, 15% to 18% were seen once.

The sequenced sample was blood. The source is a woman aged 25 to 39 with Graves' hyperthyroidism. The chain has TRBV5-6 and TRBJ1-4, with TRBD1 identical over 7 bases. CDR3 coding DNA: TGTGCCAGCAGCGAGACAGGGCCTAATGAAAAACTGTTTTTT. It yields the protein CASSETGPNEKLFF.